This note documents a single T cell receptor beta chain sequence. The clone's antigen remains unknown. The sample holds no much larger clone one base away, and base qualities are not on file. The receptor library was made with the immunoSEQ multiplex PCR assay. Sourced from immuneACCESS, this table was stored by TCRdb with only in-frame sequences that have V and J called. A share of the clones is absent; for the studies checked, an unresolved V gene accounts for under half, and the remainder has no known explanation. Here the sample has over 35,000 clones; around nine tenths occur a single time. The ten top clones hold roughly 1.2% of the sample. Trimming removed 6 bases from V and 9 bases from J; the gene matches leave 3 bases unexplained. From a lookup of the germline V gene (reference sequence), CDR1 and CDR2 are DFQATT and SNEGSKA. From cysteine to phenylalanine, the CDR3 is 11 amino acids long. Just CDR3 DNA is preserved here, 33 bases in frame from base 1.

This specimen comes from a study of T cell changes during pregnancy in multiple sclerosis (dated by TCRdb to about 2019). For the study in its entirety: The study looked at changes in the T cell repertoire across pregnancy in women with multiple sclerosis.

The sequence joins TRBV20-1 to TRBJ2-1; 9 of the junction bases match TRBD1. The sequence came from a female donor with multiple sclerosis, enrolled in a pregnancy study. Sequences were derived from peripheral blood, sampled before pregnancy. The base sequence is TGCAGTGCGGGGACAGGGAGTGAGCAGTTCTTC. Its protein is CSAGTGSEQFF.